This T cell receptor (beta chain) was captured by sequencing in a study of blood T cells in healthy people across ages. Combining a sample-barcoded 5' primer with a J-beta primer mix, a second PCR ran for roughly 6 to 12 cycles. TCRdb re-analysed the 5' RACE reads in MiXCR, keeping a single row per CDR3 protein. The sample shows about 1.4 million distinct CDR3 sequences, approximately 59% of them seen only once. The CDR3 has 13 amino acids. The germline CDR1 and CDR2 sequences are SGHVS and FQNEAQ. The V and J ends lost 5 bases and 8 bases respectively, with 10 bases between them. This clonotype was observed a few times.

Sequences were obtained from blood. This sequence joins TRBV7-8 and TRBJ1-6; TRBD1 might be the D (5 bases). This sequence was found in a man between 18 and 29 years old in good health. CDR3 sequence: CASSTPRDSPLHF. As DNA, the CDR3 is TGTGCCAGCAGCACCCCCAGGGATTCACCCCTCCACTTT.